This record looks at one TCR beta chain sequence and its context. Its specificity is not known. The sample comes from a study of vaccination and CD4 T cells after COVID-19. This CDR3 has 13 amino acids. The V gene's germline CDR1 is SGHTA and CDR2 FQGTGA. Trimming shortened V by 5 bases and J by 0 bases, and 7 bases separated the two germline ends. Each CDR3 protein is one row after TCRdb ran MiXCR on the PCR reads. This sample has about 21,000 distinct CDR3 sequences, with 45% to 70% found just once. Study-wide findings and caveats: Reactive clonotype counts went from median around 20 after infection to 35 to 45 after vaccination, nonsignificantly. Detection of a median approximately 87% of reactive clones in convalescent patients was confined to the period after vaccination. A relatively small number of convalescent patients were studied, and no early post-infection timepoints were included.

The chain couples TRBV7-3 to TRBJ1-1; unclear D gene. The sample was CD4+ T cells from blood, taken after SARS-CoV-2 vaccination. The sequence came from a human donor who had recovered from COVID-19. CDR3 sequence reads: CASSRGLNTEAFF. The CDR3 nucleotides are TGTGCCAGCAGCCGCGGATTGAACACTGAAGCTTTCTTT.